The present T cell receptor (beta chain) was sequenced within a study of T cell repertoires in cytomegalovirus infection. Broader study findings: In two of eight donors, the top clonotype was HLA-C-restricted CMV-specific.

TCRdb recomputed calls from the reads with MiXCR, one row per CDR3 protein. This table holds 550,000 to 700,000 distinct CDR3 sequences, about 40% found once. Germline trimming cut 2 bases from V and 0 bases from J; bases unmatched to any gene: 7. This CDR3 is built from 17 residues. CDR1 is MDHEN, CDR2 SYDVKM, per germline. To note about this clonotype: Its antigen remains unidentified.

The clonotype was recovered from a human donor in good health (CMV status not recorded). Some clones in this sample may be carry-over from other donors' samples. The source material was cultured PBMCs, sampled from culture after CMV antigen stimulation. V and J are TRBV28 and TRBJ2-1, with TRBD2 matching 7 bases. The CDR3 DNA is TGTGCCAGCAGTTTAAGGGAGGGTCTGAGCTCCTACAATGAGCAGTTCTTC. Translation: CASSLREGLSSYNEQFF.